Below are 21 T cell receptor beta chains sequenced from a single sample in a study of T cell responses to AZD1222 COVID-19 vaccine. TCRdb's copy holds only in-frame clones and misses some; the assay was immunoSEQ multiplex PCR. The data contain approximately 150,000 clones, around 92% of them singletons. Specimen: peripheral blood, collected on day 0 of AZD1222 vaccination. Receptor source: an adult in good health.

The rearrangement links TRBV7-2 to TRBJ1-2; D perhaps matches TRBD1 (5 bases). This CDR3 has 13 amino acids. V lost 1 base and J 2 bases, leaving 5 bases between the germline ends. Germline V lookup: CDR1 SGHTA, CDR2 FQGNSA. The chain's CDR3 is CASSLGQNYGYTF. CDR3 bases: TGTGCCAGCAGCTTAGGACAGAACTATGGCTACACCTTC.

The chain has TRBV18 and TRBJ1-6, with D possibly TRBD1 on 6 matching bases. V dropped 2 bases and J dropped 5 bases, with 19 bases sitting between them. Germline CDR1 reads KGHSH; CDR2 reads LQKENI. The CDR3 extends over 18 amino acids. CDR3 bases: TGTGCCAGCTCACCAAACTATTTAAGGGGGACTAATAATTCACCCCTCCACTTT. Protein sequence: CASSPNYLRGTNNSPLHF.

This clone was seen only once. The rearrangement uses TRBV6-2 or TRBV6-3 and TRBJ2-2; D gene uncertain. V was clipped by 0 bases and J by 3 bases, with 8 bases between them. CDR3 size: 15 residues. Germline V gives CDR1 MNHEY, CDR2 SVGEGT. The CDR3 DNA sequence: TGTGCCAGCAGTTACTCGAGCCAGCACACCGGGGAGCTGTTTTTT. Translated, it gives CASSYSSQHTGELFF.

This clone was observed a single time. V usage is TRBV7-2 and J usage is TRBJ2-3, with 7 positions matching TRBD1. After removal of 5 bases from V and 9 bases from J, the junction contained 17 bases not matched to a gene. The CDR3 loop spans 16 amino acids. CDR1 SGHTA and CDR2 FQGNSA come from the germline V gene. CDR3 bases: TGTGCCAGCAGCCCGGGCCCGGCAGGGGGTAAGGGGACGCAGTATTTT. Protein sequence: CASSPGPAGGKGTQYF.

The chain recombines TRBV5-1 with TRBJ1-1, with 7 bases matching TRBD1. The CDR3 extends over 14 amino acids. Looked up from germline, CDR1 is SGHRS and CDR2 is YFSETQ. V was clipped by 5 bases and J by 1 base; unmatched bases: 5. The CDR3 DNA reads as TGCGCCAGCAGGTCTGGGACAGCGAACACTGAAGCTTTCTTT. Residues: CASRSGTANTEAFF.

The chain recombines TRBV7-2 with TRBJ2-4; 8 bases align to TRBD2. Germline values: CDR1 SGHTA, CDR2 FQGNSA. This CDR3 spans 17 amino acids. The V and J ends lost 5 bases and 2 bases, in that order; junction bases with no gene match: 11. This chain's CDR3 is CASSPVAGYGSKNIQYF. The CDR3 DNA sequence: TGTGCCAGCAGCCCTGTAGCGGGATATGGGTCCAAAAACATTCAGTACTTC.

The chain carries TRBV5-8 and TRBJ1-3; 9 nucleotides align to TRBD1. With V trimmed by 1 base and J by 2 bases, 7 bases remained unmatched. Germline-derived CDR1 and CDR2 are SGHTS and YDEGEE. The CDR3 consists of 17 residues. The CDR3 reads CASSLWTGDYTGNTIYF. CDR3 in DNA: TGTGCCAGCAGCTTGTGGACAGGGGACTACACTGGAAACACCATATATTTT.

This rearrangement joins TRBV19 to TRBJ2-4; D is undetermined. V was pared by 7 bases and J by 7 bases, with 8 bases between. This CDR3 region has 11 residues. In germline, CDR1 is LNHDA, CDR2 SQIVND (reference sequence). The CDR3: CASTIGNIQYF. The CDR3 DNA follows: TGTGCCAGTACCATAGGGAACATTCAGTACTTC.

The gene calls are TRBV2 and TRBJ2-1; D is undetermined. Germline V CDR1 and CDR2: SNHLY, FYNNEI. V lost 7 bases to trimming and J lost 4 bases, with 11 bases between them. CDR3 length equals 13 residues. The CDR3 loop is CASNPVMYNEQFF. CDR3 DNA sequence: TGTGCCAGCAACCCGGTCATGTACAATGAGCAGTTCTTC.

The chain carries TRBV18 and TRBJ2-7, with D unresolved. Trimming took off 2 bases at V and 1 base at J, with 12 bases between the two ends. Germline V gives CDR1 KGHSH, CDR2 LQKENI. The CDR3 covers 15 residues. In DNA, the CDR3 is TGTGCCAGCTCACCAGCCGGGCGCGCTTCCTACGAGCAGTACTTC. Its translation is CASSPAGRASYEQYF.

The V call is TRBV28, the J call TRBJ1-2; 7 nucleotides line up with TRBD1. This CDR3 comprises 16 residues. Looked up from germline, CDR1 is MDHEN and CDR2 is SYDVKM. The trim removed 2 bases at V and 4 bases at J, leaving 10 bases unmatched. CDR3 bases: TGTGCCAGCAGTTTAGTGAGACAGGGATGGGTCTATGGCTACACCTTC. Amino acids: CASSLVRQGWVYGYTF.

The genes are TRBV12-5 and TRBJ1-4; no clear D. Trimming left V 7 bases short and J 8 bases short, with 14 bases between. This CDR3 region has 13 residues. Looked up from germline, CDR1 is LGHNT and CDR2 is FRNRAP. CDR3 in amino acids: CASAKARKEKLFF. In nucleotides, the CDR3 is TGTGCTAGTGCCAAAGCTAGGAAAGAAAAACTGTTTTTT.

In DNA form, the CDR3 reads TGTGCCAGCAGTCTAGCGGGTATCAAAAACATTCAGTACTTC. This encodes CASSLAGIKNIQYF. This chain links TRBV28 with TRBJ2-4; 8 positions match TRBD2. CDR3 length equals 14 residues. CDR1 and CDR2 (germline): MDHEN, SYDVKM. The J segment lost 3 bases and the V segment lost 5 bases, leaving 3 bases of the junction unmatched.

The chain employs TRBV9 and TRBJ2-3, with 14 bases fitting TRBD2. Germline CDR1 is SGDLS and CDR2 is YYNGEE. The CDR3 covers 15 residues. Trimming cost V 7 bases and J 4 bases; bases outside gene matches: 5. The CDR3: CASGTSGRWADTQYF. The DNA for the CDR3 is TGTGCCAGCGGGACTAGCGGGAGATGGGCAGATACGCAGTATTTT.

The V gene is TRBV28, the J gene TRBJ1-2; D is ambiguous. V was pared by 3 bases and J by 7 bases, with 9 bases between. The germline gives CDR1 MDHEN, CDR2 SYDVKM. The CDR3 loop spans 12 amino acids. CDR3 residues: CASSFPTGGYTF. CDR3 DNA sequence: TGTGCCAGCAGTTTCCCCACGGGTGGCTACACCTTC.

The chain uses TRBV27 and TRBJ2-7, with TRBD2 matching over 7 bases. CDR1 and CDR2 from the germline V gene are MNHEY and SMNVEV (reference sequence). Unmatched junction bases numbered 9, after V lost 0 bases and J lost 1 base. The CDR3 runs to 17 residues. The CDR3 DNA sequence: TGTGCCAGCAGTTTATCTGGGCTAGCGGAGGGATCCTACGAGCAGTACTTC. Translation: CASSLSGLAEGSYEQYF.

The gene calls are TRBV7-9 and TRBJ1-4, with D maybe TRBD1 (6 bases). V was shortened by 1 base and J by 5 bases, with 14 bases between the two germline ends. Looked up from germline, CDR1 is SEHNR and CDR2 is FQNEAQ (reference sequence). The CDR3 has 16 amino acids. This chain's CDR3 is CASSLEGQFPNEKLFF. CDR3 DNA: TGTGCCAGCAGCTTAGAAGGACAGTTTCCCAATGAAAAACTGTTTTTT. Full variable domain (missing parts from reference TRBV7-9 and TRBJ1-4): DTGVSQNPRHKITKRGQNVTFRCDPISEHNRLYWYRQTLGQGPEFLTYFQNEAQLEKSRLLSDRFSAERPKGSFSTLEIQRTEQGDSAMYLCASSLEGQFPNEKLFFGSGTQLSVL.

The chain joins TRBV5-4 to TRBJ1-1; D remains ambiguous. The CDR3 sequence is 12 residues long. V was shortened by 8 bases and J by 4 bases, with 12 bases between the two germline ends. In germline, CDR1 is SGHNT, CDR2 YYREEE (reference sequence). This CDR3 is CASHPLGTEAFF. As DNA, the CDR3 is TGTGCCAGTCATCCGTTGGGCACTGAAGCTTTCTTT.

CDR3 nucleotides: TGCAGCGTTGAAGCATCCCATTCCAGGGGAACTGAAGCTTTCTTT. Translated: CSVEASHSRGTEAFF. The rearrangement uses TRBV29-1 and TRBJ1-1, with D maybe TRBD1 (6 bases). Trimming took 1 base from V and 5 from J, leaving 17 bases between them. The CDR3 is 15 amino acids. From germline, CDR1 is SQVTM and CDR2 ANQGSEA.

The rearrangement links TRBV5-1 to TRBJ1-3; D gene uncertain. The CDR3 runs to 17 residues. V was shortened by 1 base and J by 0 bases, with 14 bases between the two germline ends. Looked up from germline, CDR1 is SGHRS and CDR2 is YFSETQ. CDR3 amino acids: CASSLLPWTSSGNTIYF. The CDR3 DNA sequence: TGCGCCAGCAGCTTGCTCCCCTGGACCTCCTCTGGAAACACCATATATTTT.

J is TRBJ1-2 and V is TRBV10-3, with a weak D call TRBD1 (6 bases). Between the trimmed V and J ends, which lost 4 bases and 4 bases, there was a span of 13 bases. The CDR3 spans 14 residues. Germline assignment: CDR1 ENHRY and CDR2 SYGVKD. The CDR3 DNA reads as TGTGCCATCAGTGTACAGGGCTACCCCTATGGCTACACCTTC. Translation: CAISVQGYPYGYTF.